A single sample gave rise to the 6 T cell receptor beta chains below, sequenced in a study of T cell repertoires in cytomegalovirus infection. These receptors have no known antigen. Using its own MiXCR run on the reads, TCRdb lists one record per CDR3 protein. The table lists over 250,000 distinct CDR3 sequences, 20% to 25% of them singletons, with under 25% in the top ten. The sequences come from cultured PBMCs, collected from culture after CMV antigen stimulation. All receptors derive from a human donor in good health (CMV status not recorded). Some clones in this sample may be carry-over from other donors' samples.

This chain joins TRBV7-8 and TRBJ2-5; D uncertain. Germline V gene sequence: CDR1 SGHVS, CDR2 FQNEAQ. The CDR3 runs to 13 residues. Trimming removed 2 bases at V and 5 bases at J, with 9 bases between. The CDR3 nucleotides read TGTGCCAGCAGCTTATTTGAAGCGGAGACCCAGTACTTC. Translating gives CASSLFEAETQYF. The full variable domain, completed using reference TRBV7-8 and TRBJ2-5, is GAGVSQSPRYKVAKRGQDVALRCDPISGHVSLFWYQQALGQGPEFLTYFQNEAQLDKSGLPSDRFFAERPEGSVSTLKIQRTQQEDSAVYLCASSLFEAETQYFGPGTRLLVL.

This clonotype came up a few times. CDR3 DNA sequence: TGTGCCAGCAGGGAGACAGGGGGCGGTCAGCCCCAGCATTTT. Translation gives CASRETGGGQPQHF. The J gene is TRBJ1-5, the V gene TRBV27; 10 bases map to TRBD1. J was trimmed by 6 bases and V by 6 bases; bases with no gene match: 5. This CDR3 contains 14 residues. Germline V gives CDR1 MNHEY, CDR2 SMNVEV (reference sequence).

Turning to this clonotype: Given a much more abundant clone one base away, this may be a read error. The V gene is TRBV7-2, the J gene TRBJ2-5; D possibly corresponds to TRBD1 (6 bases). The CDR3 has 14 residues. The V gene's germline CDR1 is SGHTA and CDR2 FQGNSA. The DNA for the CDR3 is TGTGCCAGCAGCCCACGACAGGCCCAAGTGACCCAGTACTTC. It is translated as CASSPRQAQVTQYF.

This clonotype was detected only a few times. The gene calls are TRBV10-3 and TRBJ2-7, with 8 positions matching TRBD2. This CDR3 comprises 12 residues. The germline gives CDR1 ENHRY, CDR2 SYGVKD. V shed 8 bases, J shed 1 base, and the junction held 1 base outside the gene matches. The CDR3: CAIGTSSYEQYF. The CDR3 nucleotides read TGTGCCATCGGGACTAGTTCCTACGAGCAGTACTTC.

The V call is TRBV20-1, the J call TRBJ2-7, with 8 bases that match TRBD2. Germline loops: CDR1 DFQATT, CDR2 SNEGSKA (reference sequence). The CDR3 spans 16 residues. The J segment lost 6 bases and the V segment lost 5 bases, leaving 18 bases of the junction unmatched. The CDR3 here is CSAEGLVERPLLEQYF. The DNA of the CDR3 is TGCAGTGCTGAGGGACTAGTAGAGAGGCCCCTACTCGAGCAGTACTTC.

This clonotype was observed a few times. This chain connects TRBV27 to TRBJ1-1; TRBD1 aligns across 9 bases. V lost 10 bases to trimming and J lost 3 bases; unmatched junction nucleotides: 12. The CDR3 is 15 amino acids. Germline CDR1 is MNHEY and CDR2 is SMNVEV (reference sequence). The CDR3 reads CATKIYRDRDTEAFF. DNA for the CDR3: TGTGCCACCAAGATATACCGGGACAGGGACACTGAAGCTTTCTTT.